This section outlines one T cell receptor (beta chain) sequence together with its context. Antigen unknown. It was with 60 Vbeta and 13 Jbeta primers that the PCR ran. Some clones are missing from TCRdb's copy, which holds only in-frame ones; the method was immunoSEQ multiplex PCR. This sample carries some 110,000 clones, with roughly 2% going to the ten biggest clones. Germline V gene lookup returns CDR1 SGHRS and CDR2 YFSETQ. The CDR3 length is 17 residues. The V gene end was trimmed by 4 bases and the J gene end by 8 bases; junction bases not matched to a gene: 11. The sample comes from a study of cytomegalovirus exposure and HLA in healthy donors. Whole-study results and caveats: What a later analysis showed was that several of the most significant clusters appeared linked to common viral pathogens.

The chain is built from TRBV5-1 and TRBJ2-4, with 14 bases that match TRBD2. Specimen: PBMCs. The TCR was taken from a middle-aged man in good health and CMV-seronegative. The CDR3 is CASSNPGLAGARDIQYF. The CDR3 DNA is TGCGCCAGCAGCAACCCGGGACTAGCGGGAGCTCGGGACATTCAGTACTTC.